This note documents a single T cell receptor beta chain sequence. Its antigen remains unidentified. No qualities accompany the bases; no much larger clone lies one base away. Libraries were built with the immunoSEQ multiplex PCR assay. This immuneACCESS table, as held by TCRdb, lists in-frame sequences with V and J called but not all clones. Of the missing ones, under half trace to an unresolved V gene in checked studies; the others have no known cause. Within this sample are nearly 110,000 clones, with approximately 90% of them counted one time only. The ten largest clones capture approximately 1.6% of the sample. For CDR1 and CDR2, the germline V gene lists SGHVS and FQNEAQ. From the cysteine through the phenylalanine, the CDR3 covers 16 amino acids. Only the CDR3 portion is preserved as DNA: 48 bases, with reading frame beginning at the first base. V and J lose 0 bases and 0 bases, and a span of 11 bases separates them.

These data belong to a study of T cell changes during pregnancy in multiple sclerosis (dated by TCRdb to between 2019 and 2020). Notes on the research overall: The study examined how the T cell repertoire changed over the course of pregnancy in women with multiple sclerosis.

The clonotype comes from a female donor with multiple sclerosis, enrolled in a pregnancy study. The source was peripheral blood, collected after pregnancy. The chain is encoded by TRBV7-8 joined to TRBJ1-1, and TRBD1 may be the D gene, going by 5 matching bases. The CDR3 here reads CASSLAQGSLNTEAFF. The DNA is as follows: TGTGCCAGCAGCTTAGCGCAGGGCAGCCTGAACACTGAAGCTTTCTTT.